These T cell receptor beta chains were read from a single sample in a study of T cells in Graves' hyperthyroidism and ophthalmopathy. MiXCR, run by TCRdb on the multiplex PCR reads, gives a single entry per CDR3 protein. The data contain over 450,000 distinct CDR3 sequences, approximately 14% of them singletons. The sequenced sample consisted of blood. All receptors come from a woman between 18 and 29 years old with Graves' hyperthyroidism. Each CDR3 is given with its conserved first and last residue. A D gene is named only where the DNA matches it firmly. A clone size is listed for some rows: how often the clone was seen (once, few, many), or a class if it is expanded.

>TRBJ2-1|.|many|TRBV30
TGTGCCTGGAGTGTAGAAACTAGCAGCAATGAGCAGTTCTTC
CAWSVETSSNEQFF
>TRBJ1-5|.|few|TRBV27
TGTGCCAGCGGGACACCTTATAGCAATCAGCCCCAGCATTTT
CASGTPYSNQPQHF
>TRBJ2-7|.|many|TRBV3-1
TGTGCCAGCAGCCTCGAAGGGGGTCGCGAGCAGTACTTC
CASSLEGGREQYF
>TRBJ1-1|TRBD1|few|TRBV19
TGTGCCAGTAGGACAGGGAAGGGGGAAGCTTTCTTT
CASRTGKGEAFF
>TRBJ2-7|TRBD2|many|TRBV12-3/TRBV12-4
TGTGCCAGCAGTCCCCGAGACGGCGGGAGGGATTCCTACGAGCAGTACTTC
CASSPRDGGRDSYEQYF
>TRBJ2-1|.|many|TRBV27
TGTGCCACCTCCCGACTAGGGTCCTACAATGAGCAGTTCTTC
CATSRLGSYNEQFF
>TRBJ2-7|.|many|TRBV7-2
TGTGCCAGCAGCTTGACGGGGGAAGGGCTCTACGAGCAGTACTTC
CASSLTGEGLYEQYF
>TRBJ2-1|.|many|TRBV3-1
TGTGCCAGCAGCCAAGATTGGGCTAGCGATGAGCAGTTCTTC
CASSQDWASDEQFF
>TRBJ1-2|.|many|TRBV27
TGTGCCAGCAGTTCCCTGGGGATTAACTATGGCTACACCTTC
CASSSLGINYGYTF
>TRBJ1-5|.|many|TRBV3-1
TGTGCCAGCAGCCCCCGGGCAGGGGTCAATCAGCCCCAGCATTTT
CASSPRAGVNQPQHF
>TRBJ2-3|TRBD2|many|TRBV27
TGTGCCAGCAAGCGGGGTCAGCCCGGGGTCACAGATACGCAGTATTTT
CASKRGQPGVTDTQYF
>TRBJ2-7|.|few|TRBV27
TGTGCCAGCAGCGGGCAAGATCTCTACGAGCAGTACTTC
CASSGQDLYEQYF
>TRBJ2-2|TRBD2|many|TRBV12-3/TRBV12-4
TGTGCCAGCACGGAAGCGGGATGGTTCGGGGAGCTGTTTTTT
CASTEAGWFGELFF
>TRBJ2-1|TRBD2|few|TRBV30
TGTGCCCGAAAACTAGCGGGAGCGATCTTAGGGAACAATGAGCAGTTCTTC
CARKLAGAILGNNEQFF
>TRBJ1-5|.|many|TRBV30
TGTGCCTGGAGACGAGACAGCAATCAGCCCCAGCATTTT
CAWRRDSNQPQHF
>TRBJ1-1|.|.|TRBV18
TGTGGCAGCTCACCACCGAGGGGGATAAACACTGAAGCTTGCTTT
CGSSPPRGINTEACF
>TRBJ1-5|TRBD1|.|TRBV2
TGTGCCACCTCAATGGGACAGGCGAAGCGTCAGCCCCAGCATTTT
CATSMGQAKRQPQHF
>TRBJ2-5|.|.|TRBV19
TGTGCCAGTAGTATGGTCGTGGCTCGCGGGCAAGAGACCCAGTACTTC
CASSMVVARGQETQYF
>TRBJ1-3|.|many|TRBV12-3/TRBV12-4
TGTGCCAGCAGTTTAGCCCGGGACACCAACTCTGGAAACACCATATATTTT
CASSLARDTNSGNTIYF
>TRBJ2-3|.|few|TRBV19
TGTGCCAGTAGTATAGTCGAGGGAGCCGGCACAGATACGCAGTATTTT
CASSIVEGAGTDTQYF
>TRBJ2-2|.|few|TRBV6-1
TGTGCCCTGGGACCCACCGGGGGGAACACCGGGGAGCTGTTTTTT
CALGPTGGNTGELFF
>TRBJ1-3|TRBD1|many|TRBV12-3/TRBV12-4
TGTGCCAGCAGTCCAAGACAGGGTGGCTCTGGAAACACCATATATTTT
CASSPRQGGSGNTIYF